One T cell receptor (beta chain) is described in this entry. Its antigen is currently unknown. The sequencing template was cDNA reverse transcribed from extracted RNA. The table came from immunoSEQ multiplex PCR; TCRdb's copy has only in-frame clones and leaves some out. The sample contains fewer than 250,000 clones, approximately 45% of which appear only once. The source of the sample is a study of CD8+ T cells in alopecia areata. Findings and limits, study-wide: In scalp samples, resident alphabeta T cells of normal skin are also sequenced.

Germline V gene data show CDR1 as SGHTA and CDR2 as FQGNSA. The CDR3 runs 16 residues. J was trimmed by 4 bases and V by 4 bases; bases with no gene match: 9. Treatment reported: oral pan-JAK inhibitor, 5-10 mg twice daily. The sequence was obtained from a human donor with alopecia areata. The sample here was CD4+ T cells sorted from blood, taken at roughly week 36, from a patient treated with tofacitinib. The chain has TRBV7-2 and TRBJ1-1; 10 bases agree with TRBD1. CDR3 loop: CASSSPPGQGPTEAFF. CDR3 nucleotides: TGTGCCAGCAGCTCCCCCCCGGGACAGGGGCCCACTGAAGCTTTCTTT.